This TCR beta chain came from a study of T cells after somatic rescue of genetic block. The CDR3 is 14 residues long. Germline-derived CDR1 and CDR2 are SNHLY and FYNNEI. V was pared by 6 bases and J by 4 bases, with 13 bases between. Some clones are missing from TCRdb's copy, which holds only in-frame ones; the method was immunoSEQ multiplex PCR. The sample records 100,000 to 120,000 clones, 75% to 95% being singletons. What was sequenced was peripheral blood mononuclear cells (PBMCs). This clonotype was obtained from a woman younger than 30. The chain recombines TRBV2 with TRBJ2-1; no clear D. DNA of the CDR3: TGTGCCAGCAGGGCCGATGGACCGTACAATGAGCAGTTCTTC. Its translation: CASRADGPYNEQFF.